Below are 27 T cell receptor beta chains sequenced from a single sample in a study of T cell repertoires in cytomegalovirus infection. For these receptors, no antigen is known. One entry per CDR3 protein, called by TCRdb with MiXCR from the reads. The sample yields approximately 83,000 distinct CDR3 sequences, about 24% seen once. Sequencing used CD8+ T cells from cultured PBMCs, obtained from culture after CMV antigen stimulation. These receptors were taken from a human donor in good health (CMV status not recorded). Some clones in this sample may be carry-over from other donors' samples.

The V call is TRBV6-8, the J call TRBJ2-1, with 11 bases fitting TRBD2. The V gene's germline CDR1 is MNHGY and CDR2 SAAAGT. Unmatched junction bases numbered 6, after V lost 5 bases and J lost 3 bases. CDR3 length: 16 residues. DNA for the CDR3: TGTGCCAGCAGTGCGGTAGCGGGGGGGCGCTACAATGAGCAGTTCTTC. As protein: CASSAVAGGRYNEQFF.

The chain uses TRBV6-4 and TRBJ2-3; D might be TRBD1 or TRBD2, each matching 5 bases. Trimming removed 10 bases from V and 1 base from J, with 24 bases in between. The CDR3 is 17 residues long. Germline lookup yields CDR1 MRHNA and CDR2 SNTAGT. This chain's CDR3 is CANPDRALRGGTDTQYF. As DNA, the CDR3 is TGTGCCAACCCGGACCGGGCCTTAAGAGGGGGCACAGATACGCAGTATTTT.

About this clonotype: It may be a read error: a sequence one base away is much more abundant. The chain is built from TRBV12-3 or TRBV12-4 and TRBJ1-1; weak D call: TRBD1 (5 bases). Trimming cost V 4 bases and J 5 bases, with 17 bases left between them. The CDR3 is 15 amino acids. CDR3 sequence (DNA): TGTGCCAGCAGTTCTCTGGGGGGTAGTGGAACTGAAGCTTTCTTT. It encodes CASSSLGGSGTEAFF.

The chain couples TRBV7-9 to TRBJ2-7, with TRBD2 identical over 7 bases. The CDR3 is 17 residues long. V was clipped by 4 bases and J by 0 bases; unmatched bases: 12. Germline lookup yields CDR1 SEHNR and CDR2 FQNEAQ (reference sequence). The CDR3 region has the DNA TGTGCCAGCAGCTCCCTAAGCGGGGCGGGACCCTCCTACGAGCAGTACTTC. Translated: CASSSLSGAGPSYEQYF.

This clonotype has a handful of counts. This chain uses TRBV29-1 with TRBJ1-1; tentative D call: TRBD1 (6 bases). Trimming cost V 7 bases and J 1 base, with 7 bases left between them. This CDR3 comprises 11 residues. CDR1 and CDR2 (germline): SQVTM, ANQGSEA. This chain's CDR3 is CSEGQNTEAFF. The CDR3, as DNA: TGCAGCGAGGGACAGAACACTGAAGCTTTCTTT.

This clonotype was seen more than once but under ten times. The rearrangement joins TRBV15 to TRBJ2-1, with a possible D match to TRBD1 (5 bases). This CDR3 has 15 amino acids. In germline, CDR1 is LNHNV, CDR2 YYDKDF (reference sequence). Trimming pared 0 bases from V and 3 bases from J, leaving 9 bases between. The CDR3 bases are TGTGCCACCAGCAGAGACAGGGATATCTACAATGAGCAGTTCTTC. Protein product: CATSRDRDIYNEQFF.

The genes are TRBV18 and TRBJ2-3; 8 nucleotides match TRBD2. The V gene end was trimmed by 1 base and the J gene end by 6 bases; junction bases not matched to a gene: 9. The CDR3 runs 16 residues. Germline V gene lookup returns CDR1 KGHSH and CDR2 LQKENI. This CDR3 is CASSPLRRGDADTQYF. The CDR3, as DNA: TGTGCCAGCTCACCACTTCGGCGGGGGGACGCGGATACGCAGTATTTT.

There are a few counts of this clonotype. V is TRBV6-2 or TRBV6-3 and J is TRBJ2-7; 9 nucleotides match TRBD2. V lost 0 bases, J lost 8 bases, and 8 bases stayed unmatched. This CDR3 has 15 residues. Germline values: CDR1 MNHEY, CDR2 SVGEGT. CDR3 region: CASSYSGASGNQQYF. CDR3 DNA sequence: TGTGCCAGCAGTTACTCGGGAGCTAGCGGGAACCAGCAGTACTTC.

This clonotype was counted a few times. The chain is built from TRBV7-3 and TRBJ2-3; D tentatively reads TRBD1 or TRBD2 (5 bases each). The germline gives CDR1 SGHTA, CDR2 FQGTGA. The V and J ends lost 5 bases and 2 bases respectively, with 8 bases between them. The CDR3 loop spans 13 amino acids. In DNA form, the CDR3 reads TGTGCCAGCAGCCGGGACCACACAGATACGCAGTATTTT. Protein product: CASSRDHTDTQYF.

This clonotype has ten or more counts. CDR3 nucleotides: TGTGCCAGCAGTTACCACGAGAGGCAGTATAGCAATCAGCCCCAGCATTTT. This sequence encodes CASSYHERQYSNQPQHF. The chain has TRBV6-6 and TRBJ1-5, with D unresolved. Per germline, CDR1 MNHNY and CDR2 SVGAGI (reference sequence). The length of the CDR3 is 17 residues. Trimming removed 2 bases at V and 0 bases at J, with 14 bases between.

This clonotype has more than one count but fewer than ten. The chain employs TRBV20-1 and TRBJ1-2, with TRBD1 identical over 8 bases. Trimming at V came to 3 bases and at J to 7 bases, leaving 7 bases not matched to a gene. CDR1 is DFQATT, CDR2 SNEGSKA, per germline (reference sequence). The CDR3 is made up of 13 amino acids. The CDR3 coding sequence is TGCAGTGCTAGGGATTCAGGGGGCTTTGGCTACACCTTC. This codes for CSARDSGGFGYTF.

This clonotype was seen ten or more times. The chain couples TRBV7-9 to TRBJ2-1; 9 bases fit TRBD2. Per germline, CDR1 SEHNR and CDR2 FQNEAQ (reference sequence). The CDR3 has 15 amino acids. The V and J ends lost 5 bases and 0 bases, in that order; junction bases with no gene match: 2. The CDR3 DNA reads TGTGCCAGCAGCCAGCGGGAGGACTCCTACAATGAGCAGTTCTTC. As protein: CASSQREDSYNEQFF.

The V call is TRBV20-1, the J call TRBJ2-5; the D gene is possibly TRBD1 (5 bases). The germline V gene encodes CDR1 DFQATT and CDR2 SNEGSKA (reference sequence). CDR3 size: 13 residues. The V end lost 2 bases, the J end lost 10 bases, and 17 bases lay between the germline ends. The CDR3: CSARRQGERDQYF. CDR3 nucleotides: TGCAGTGCTAGACGGCAGGGTGAAAGGGACCAGTACTTC.

This chain connects TRBV7-8 to TRBJ2-3, with a weak D call TRBD2 (7 bases). This CDR3 spans 18 amino acids. V gave up 4 bases and J gave up 0 bases, with 20 bases separating them. The germline V gene encodes CDR1 SGHVS and CDR2 FQNEAQ. CDR3 loop: CASSSEGGGLKSTDTQYF. The CDR3 nucleotides are TGTGCCAGCAGCTCCGAGGGGGGGGGGCTAAAGAGCACAGATACGCAGTATTTT.

As to this clonotype: Being one base from a much bigger clone, this may be a read error. The gene calls are TRBV7-6 and TRBJ2-5, with D unresolved. CDR3 length equals 13 residues. The ends were cut back, 5 bases at V and 1 base at J, with 8 bases in the middle. The V gene's germline CDR1 is SGHVS and CDR2 FNYEAQ. Here the CDR3 DNA reads TGTGCCAGCAGCCACGAGCTCCAAGAGACCCAGTACTTC. Translation gives CASSHELQETQYF.

This clonotype came up many times. The DNA for the CDR3 is TGTGCCAGCAGTCCCTGGACTAGCGGTTCCTACGAGCAGTACTTC. As protein: CASSPWTSGSYEQYF. J is TRBJ2-7 and V is TRBV7-2; 10 nucleotides agree with TRBD2. CDR3 length: 15 residues. In germline, CDR1 is SGHTA, CDR2 FQGNSA. V lost 6 bases and J lost 1; bases outside the gene matches: 6.

This clonotype was detected many times. The chain has TRBV28 and TRBJ2-7, with D perhaps matching TRBD2 (5 bases). The CDR3 length is 14 residues. Germline V gene lookup returns CDR1 MDHEN and CDR2 SYDVKM. V shed 3 bases and J shed 0 bases, with 9 bases lying between them. For the CDR3, the DNA is TGTGCCAGCAGTTTTCGGGGTCTCTCCTACGAGCAGTACTTC. Residues: CASSFRGLSYEQYF.

This clonotype was picked up many times. The chain recombines TRBV12-3 or TRBV12-4 with TRBJ2-7; D possibly corresponds to TRBD1 (6 bases). Trimming cost V 3 bases and J 5 bases, with 17 bases left between them. This CDR3 is built from 15 residues. DNA for the CDR3: TGTGCCAGCAGTTTTCAGGGCCAGGGGTTTGACGAGCAGTACTTC. Residues: CASSFQGQGFDEQYF.

The sample holds many counts of this clonotype. CDR3 amino acids: CASSWLIAGSYNEQFF. CDR3 DNA: TGTGCCAGCAGCTGGCTCATAGCGGGCTCCTACAATGAGCAGTTCTTC. The J gene is TRBJ2-1, the V gene TRBV7-9; TRBD2 aligns across 7 bases. The CDR3 is 16 residues long. Trimming at V came to 4 bases and at J to 0 bases, leaving 6 bases not matched to a gene. Germline values: CDR1 SEHNR, CDR2 FQNEAQ (reference sequence).

This clonotype has ten or more counts. This chain's CDR3 is CASSFSELADNEQFF. In DNA, the CDR3 is TGTGCCAGCAGCTTTTCGGAACTAGCGGACAATGAGCAGTTCTTC. The V and J genes are TRBV7-9 and TRBJ2-1; 8 bases match TRBD2. The trim removed 3 bases at V and 5 bases at J, leaving 6 bases unmatched. This CDR3 contains 15 residues. Germline lookup yields CDR1 SEHNR and CDR2 FQNEAQ (reference sequence).

The chain recombines TRBV27 with TRBJ1-2; 12 nucleotides agree with TRBD1. The CDR3 is 15 amino acids. Germline assignment: CDR1 MNHEY and CDR2 SMNVEV (reference sequence). V shed 0 bases and J 14 bases; nucleotides not matched to a gene: 10. CDR3 in DNA: TGTGCCAGCAGTTTATCCACCGGGACAGGGGGCGAGGAAACCTTC. Its protein product is CASSLSTGTGGEETF.

This chain connects TRBV2 to TRBJ2-3; D call uncertain. The CDR3 has 15 residues. The germline V gene encodes CDR1 SNHLY and CDR2 FYNNEI. V was clipped by 6 bases and J by 5 bases, with 18 bases between them. CDR3 sequence reads: CASSQRMAMGDTQYF. In DNA form, the CDR3 reads TGTGCCAGCAGCCAGAGGATGGCAATGGGAGATACGCAGTATTTT.

V is TRBV4-3 and J is TRBJ2-2, with D perhaps being TRBD1 or TRBD2 (5 bases each). V was shortened by 6 bases and J by 7 bases, with 15 bases between the two germline ends. This CDR3 region has 14 residues. Germline V lookup: CDR1 LGHNA, CDR2 YSLEER. This CDR3 is CASRGEIVGGELFF. The CDR3 bases are TGCGCCAGCAGAGGGGAGATAGTAGGCGGGGAGCTGTTTTTT.

This clonotype was counted at least ten times. This chain connects TRBV4-1 to TRBJ2-3, with 8 bases that match TRBD2. V was pared by 0 bases and J by 6 bases, with 5 bases of the junction left unmatched. Germline V gene data show CDR1 as MGHRA and CDR2 as YSYEKL. The CDR3 runs to 15 residues. CDR3 residues: CASSQETSGGDTQYF. The CDR3 DNA reads TGCGCCAGCAGCCAAGAAACTAGCGGAGGGGATACGCAGTATTTT.

This clonotype was picked up many times. The chain couples TRBV7-2 to TRBJ1-5; D is perhaps TRBD1 (5 bases). CDR1 is SGHTA, CDR2 FQGNSA, per germline. The V gene lost 5 bases and the J gene lost 0 bases, with 11 bases spanning the gap. This CDR3 has 15 amino acids. The CDR3 is CASSPGHFSNQPQHF. The CDR3 nucleotides are TGTGCCAGCAGCCCCGGACACTTTAGCAATCAGCCCCAGCATTTT.

There are a few counts of this clonotype. The chain joins TRBV20-1 to TRBJ2-7; 14 positions match TRBD2. Trimming removed 3 bases from V and 6 bases from J; junction bases left unmatched: 4. Germline V gene lookup returns CDR1 DFQATT and CDR2 SNEGSKA (reference sequence). There are 14 residues in the CDR3. The DNA of the CDR3 is TGCAGTGCTAGTAGGACTAGCGGGGGGAGCGAGCAGTACTTC. This translates into CSASRTSGGSEQYF.

This clonotype was detected many times. V usage is TRBV4-3 and J usage is TRBJ1-4, with D perhaps matching TRBD1 (5 bases). Trimming stripped 0 bases from V and 0 bases from J, with 8 bases between. This CDR3 contains 16 residues. The V gene's germline CDR1 is LGHNA and CDR2 YSLEER. This CDR3 is CASSQDLQATNEKLFF. The CDR3 nucleotides are TGCGCCAGCAGCCAAGATTTACAGGCAACTAATGAAAAACTGTTTTTT.